A single sample is the source of the 23 T cell receptor beta chains below, sequenced in a study of shared clonotypes between healthy human individuals. Profiling relied on immunoSEQ multiplex PCR, and the TCRdb table lists in-frame clones only, not all of them. The profile shows under 1,900,000 clones, approximately 98.5% of them singletons. What was sequenced was naive CD4+ T cells sorted from blood. Subset denoted: CD45RA+ positively selected. These receptors all come from a man aged 30 to 45 in good health.

Details on this clone: Other DNA sequences in the same sample also yield this CDR3. V and J are TRBV9 and TRBJ2-1, with 10 bases matching TRBD2. Germline loops: CDR1 SGDLS, CDR2 YYNGEE. The CDR3 covers 15 residues. Trimming took 2 bases from V and 6 from J; bases not matched to a gene: 5. The CDR3 sequence is CASSVRLAGGNEQFF. The CDR3 bases are TGTGCCAGCAGCGTCCGACTAGCGGGTGGCAATGAGCAGTTCTTC.

Note on this clone: Other DNA sequences in this specimen translate into the identical CDR3. The chain employs TRBV19 and TRBJ1-5, with TRBD1 identical over 7 bases. The CDR3 has 15 residues. Germline assignment: CDR1 LNHDA and CDR2 SQIVND (reference sequence). The J segment lost 2 bases and the V segment lost 6 bases, leaving 7 bases of the junction unmatched. CDR3 bases: TGTGCCAGTAGCCCTACCGGGACAGGCAATCAGCCCCAGCATTTT. It specifies CASSPTGTGNQPQHF.

J is TRBJ1-3 and V is TRBV7-9, with D hard to call. This CDR3 has 14 residues. With 3 bases removed from V and 0 bases from J, the gap between germline ends came to 6 bases. Germline V gene lookup returns CDR1 SEHNR and CDR2 FQNEAQ (reference sequence). The CDR3 DNA reads as TGTGCCAGCAGCTTCGGCCGCTCTGGAAACACCATATATTTT. Translating it yields CASSFGRSGNTIYF.

Worth noting for this clone: Other DNA sequences within the sample encode an identical CDR3. This chain connects TRBV29-1 to TRBJ2-7; tentative D call: TRBD1 (5 bases). The germline V and J ends were trimmed by 2 bases and 3 bases, with 8 bases remaining between them. The CDR3 spans 12 residues. CDR1 and CDR2 from the germline V gene are SQVTM and ANQGSEA. The CDR3 loop reads CSVEQGVYEQYF. Here the CDR3 DNA reads TGCAGCGTTGAACAGGGCGTCTACGAGCAGTACTTC.

The rearrangement joins TRBV11-3 to TRBJ2-7; TRBD2 might be the D (5 bases). The length of the CDR3 is 15 residues. The V end was cut by 6 bases, the J end by 3 bases, with 18 bases between. Germline V gives CDR1 SGHNT, CDR2 YENEEA. The CDR3 spells CASRRRGQTHYEQYF. DNA of the CDR3: TGTGCCAGCAGACGACGCGGGCAGACCCACTACGAGCAGTACTTC. Full variable domain (outside the CDR3, taken from reference TRBV11-3 and TRBJ2-7): EAGVVQSPRYKIIEKKQPVAFWCNPISGHNTLYWYLQNLGQGPELLIRYENEEAVDDSQLPKDRFSAERLKGVDSTLKIQPAELGDSAVYLCASRRRGQTHYEQYFGPGTRLTVT.

For the CDR3, the DNA is TGTGCCAGCTCACCTGGACAGGGGTACTACAATGAGCAGTTCTTC. It translates to CASSPGQGYYNEQFF. The V call is TRBV18, the J call TRBJ2-1, with 9 positions matching TRBD1. This CDR3 has 15 residues. The V segment lost 3 bases and the J segment 3 bases; nucleotides outside the gene matches: 3. Per germline, CDR1 KGHSH and CDR2 LQKENI.

The chain couples TRBV11-3 to TRBJ2-5; tentatively, D is TRBD1 (6 bases). V lost 5 bases and J 3 bases, leaving 10 bases between the germline ends. There are 13 residues in the CDR3. The germline CDR1 and CDR2 sequences are SGHNT and YENEEA. CDR3 bases: TGTGCCAGCAGCGGACAGAACGAAGAGACCCAGTACTTC. Protein product: CASSGQNEETQYF.

V is TRBV7-8 and J is TRBJ2-3, with 10 bases matching TRBD2. Germline CDR1 SGHVS, CDR2 FQNEAQ. The length of the CDR3 is 17 residues. Trimming took 3 bases from V and 0 from J; bases not matched to a gene: 6. As DNA, the CDR3 is TGTGCCAGCAGCTTCTCGTCTAGCGGGAGAAGCACAGATACGCAGTATTTT. Its protein is CASSFSSSGRSTDTQYF.

The chain joins TRBV7-2 to TRBJ2-3; D is perhaps TRBD2 (5 bases). There are 14 residues in the CDR3. V lost 11 bases and J lost 0, with 15 bases in between. The V gene's germline CDR1 is SGHTA and CDR2 FQGNSA. CDR3 sequence: CASLRTLSTDTQYF. CDR3 coding DNA: TGTGCCTCCTTGCGGACTCTTAGCACAGATACGCAGTATTTT. The whole variable domain, filled in from reference TRBV7-2 and TRBJ2-3, reads GAGVSQSPSNKVTEKGKDVELRCDPISGHTALYWYRQSLGQGLEFLIYFQGNSAPDKSGLPSDRFSAERTGGSVSTLTIQRTQQEDSAVYLCASLRTLSTDTQYFGPGTRLTVL.

The chain recombines TRBV7-2 with TRBJ2-3; D call uncertain. Per germline, CDR1 SGHTA and CDR2 FQGNSA. The CDR3 runs 15 residues. V was shortened by 5 bases and J by 2 bases, with 14 bases between the two germline ends. As DNA, the CDR3 is TGTGCCAGCAGCGCGGCGAGGCGGTTCACAGATACGCAGTATTTT. It codes for CASSAARRFTDTQYF.

This clone has a single count. This chain uses TRBV27 with TRBJ2-6, with 13 bases that match TRBD2. J lost 2 bases, V lost 4 bases, and 11 bases had no gene match. The CDR3 length is 20 residues. Per germline, CDR1 MNHEY and CDR2 SMNVEV (reference sequence). In nucleotides, the CDR3 is TGTGCCAGCAGTTCGACCGCCCGGGGACTAGCGGGACCTGGGGCCAACGTCCTGACTTTC. It specifies CASSSTARGLAGPGANVLTF. Full variable domain (outside the CDR3, taken from reference TRBV27 and TRBJ2-6): EAQVTQNPRYLITVTGKKLTVTCSQNMNHEYMSWYRQDPGLGLRQIYYSMNVEVTDKGDVPEGYKVSRKEKRNFPLILESPSPNQTSLYFCASSSTARGLAGPGANVLTFGAGSRLTVL.

As concerns this clone: The sample carries other DNA sequences with the same CDR3. The chain uses TRBV18 and TRBJ2-5, with D unresolved. The CDR3 spans 14 residues. CDR1 and CDR2 (germline): KGHSH, LQKENI. The V and J ends lost 1 base and 2 bases respectively, with 8 bases between them. CDR3 residues: CASSPLGQQETQYF. Here the CDR3 DNA reads TGTGCCAGCTCACCACTCGGGCAACAAGAGACCCAGTACTTC.

The CDR3 protein is CASRGGGSGNTIYF. The CDR3 DNA reads TGTGCCAGTAGGGGTGGAGGCTCTGGAAACACCATATATTTT. The chain links TRBV19 to TRBJ1-3, with D hard to call. The CDR3 consists of 14 residues. Germline CDR1 is LNHDA and CDR2 is SQIVND (reference sequence). V gave up 6 bases and J gave up 0 bases, with 9 bases separating them.

The V gene is TRBV10-3, the J gene TRBJ1-2; no definite D call. V gave up 2 bases and J gave up 6 bases, with 13 bases separating them. This CDR3 is 14 amino acids long. Germline CDR1 is ENHRY and CDR2 is SYGVKD. CDR3 DNA: TGTGCCATCAGTGAGGACCTCCGCACGGATGGCTACACCTTC. It encodes CAISEDLRTDGYTF.

This clone was counted a single time. The chain has TRBV11-2 and TRBJ1-1, with D unresolved. The CDR3 sequence is 14 residues long. Germline V gene lookup returns CDR1 SGHAT and CDR2 FQNNGV. V was shortened by 5 bases and J by 5 bases, with 15 bases between the two germline ends. CDR3 nucleotides: TGTGCCAGCAGCCCCCGTATGGGAATTACTGAAGCTTTCTTT. It encodes CASSPRMGITEAFF.

This clone is a singleton in its sample. The V and J genes are TRBV5-1 and TRBJ2-7; D may match TRBD1 or TRBD2 (6 bases each). Trimming took off 3 bases at V and 5 bases at J, with 12 bases between the two ends. CDR1 and CDR2 from the germline V gene are SGHRS and YFSETQ. The CDR3 loop spans 13 amino acids. CDR3 DNA: TGCGCCAGCAGCTCGTCGGGGGCTAACGAGCAGTACTTC. Translation: CASSSSGANEQYF.

The table lists this clone with a count of one. The chain joins TRBV27 to TRBJ1-4; a possible D gene is TRBD1 (6 bases). The germline CDR1 and CDR2 sequences are MNHEY and SMNVEV (reference sequence). This CDR3 comprises 14 residues. V was clipped by 6 bases and J by 7 bases, with 15 bases between them. CDR3 protein: CASSPWGAGEKLFF. For the CDR3, the DNA is TGTGCCAGCAGCCCATGGGGGGCCGGTGAAAAACTGTTTTTT.

The chain recombines TRBV9 with TRBJ1-2; D is unclear. CDR1 is SGDLS, CDR2 YYNGEE, per germline. The germline V and J ends were trimmed by 4 bases and 3 bases, with 13 bases remaining between them. The CDR3 sequence is 14 residues long. The CDR3 coding sequence is TGTGCCAGCAGCCCGGGATCGGAGGACTATGGCTACACCTTC. Protein product: CASSPGSEDYGYTF.

The chain carries TRBV7-3 and TRBJ2-1, with 11 bases matching TRBD2. This CDR3 region has 13 residues. The junction had 7 bases not matched to a gene; V was cut back by 5 bases and J by 13 bases. Germline loops: CDR1 SGHTA, CDR2 FQGTGA. The DNA for the CDR3 is TGTGCCAGCAGCGCCGGGACTAGCGGTAGACAGTTCTTC. It codes for CASSAGTSGRQFF.

V and J are TRBV30 and TRBJ2-6; D is undetermined. Trimming pared 5 bases from V and 1 base from J, leaving 6 bases between. Germline CDR1 GTSNPN, CDR2 SVGIG (reference sequence). CDR3 length: 13 amino acids. CDR3 loop: CAWQESGANVLTF. As DNA, the CDR3 is TGTGCCTGGCAGGAGTCTGGGGCCAACGTCCTGACTTTC. The variable domain in full, completed from reference TRBV30 and TRBJ2-6, reads SQTIHQWPATLVQPVGSPLSLECTVEGTSNPNLYWYRQAAGRGLQLLFYSVGIGQISSEVPQNLSASRPQDRQFILSSKKLLLSDSGFYLCAWQESGANVLTFGAGSRLTVL.

CDR3 bases: TGCGCCAGCAGCCTGGGGTGGCTGGGGAAGTCCGAGCAGTACTTC. It is translated as CASSLGWLGKSEQYF. The chain couples TRBV5-1 to TRBJ2-7; D ambiguous. Per the germline V gene, CDR1 is SGHRS and CDR2 is YFSETQ. The CDR3 covers 15 residues. The ends were cut back, 4 bases at V and 6 bases at J, with 20 bases in the middle.

The table lists this clone with a count of one. The V and J genes are TRBV11-2 and TRBJ2-7, with D perhaps matching TRBD1 (6 bases). The germline CDR1 and CDR2 sequences are SGHAT and FQNNGV. Trimming took off 0 bases at V and 2 bases at J, with 17 bases between the two ends. The CDR3 is made up of 17 amino acids. CDR3 residues: CASSLDRNRVLTYEQYF. In nucleotides, the CDR3 is TGTGCCAGCAGCTTAGATCGGAACAGGGTCTTAACCTACGAGCAGTACTTC.

J is TRBJ1-5 and V is TRBV18, with 9 bases that match TRBD1. With V trimmed by 3 bases and J by 2 bases, 8 bases remained unmatched. The CDR3 is made up of 17 amino acids. Germline CDR1 is KGHSH and CDR2 is LQKENI. The CDR3 spells CASSPWGQGPGNQPQHF. DNA for the CDR3: TGTGCCAGCTCACCCTGGGGACAGGGACCGGGCAATCAGCCCCAGCATTTT. Looking up the rest from reference TRBV18 and TRBJ1-5 gives the full variable domain: NAGVMQNPRHLVRRRGQEARLRCSPMKGHSHVYWYRQLPEEGLKFMVYLQKENIIDESGMPKERFSAEFPKEGPSILRIQQVVRGDSAAYFCASSPWGQGPGNQPQHFGDGTRLSIL.